Listed below are T cell receptor beta chains from one sample, sequenced in a study of identifying expanded T cells in peripheral blood. TCRdb's copy holds only in-frame clones and misses some; the assay was immunoSEQ multiplex PCR. The sample gives over 90,000 clones, 88% of which show up once; about 6% is in the top ten. Material: blood. These receptor sequences come from a person between 18 and 75 years old in good health. The CDR3 runs from the conserved cysteine through the conserved F or W. D genes are given only for firm matches. Part of the rows lack a size; the others show once, few, many or a class for expanded clones.

size	D	V	length	J	DNA	CDR3
.	TRBD2	TRBV10-3	15	TRBJ2-2	TGTGCCATCAGTGAACGGGGGGGCGACACCGGGGAGCTGTTTTTT	CAISERGGDTGELFF
.	.	TRBV4-1	13	TRBJ2-1	TGCGCCAGCAGCCAAGCAATGGATAATGAGCAGTTCTTC	CASSQAMDNEQFF
.	.	TRBV11-3	14	TRBJ2-2	TGTGCCAGCCACACATCTTCGAACACCGGGGAGCTGTTTTTT	CASHTSSNTGELFF
.	.	TRBV9	15	TRBJ1-1	TGTGCCAGCAGCGTAGGGAATACCATTGGGACTGAAGCTTTCTTT	CASSVGNTIGTEAFF
.	.	TRBV18	17	TRBJ2-7	TGTGCCAGCTCACCACCGAGGGGTATGGGGAAGCCCTACGAGCAGTACTTC	CASSPPRGMGKPYEQYF
.	.	TRBV29-1	15	TRBJ1-2	TGCAGCGTTGATGAATGGACAGAGACTAACTATGGCTACACCTTC	CSVDEWTETNYGYTF
.	.	TRBV6-1	14	TRBJ2-7	TGTGCCAGCAGTGAAATGGTCCGATTTTACGAGCAGTACTTC	CASSEMVRFYEQYF
.	TRBD1	TRBV19	15	TRBJ2-1	TGTGCCAGTAGTCCAATATTGGACAGGCAGAGTGAGCAGTTCTTC	CASSPILDRQSEQFF
.	.	TRBV28	14	TRBJ1-3	TGTGCCAGCAGTTTAGGGGCCAGAGGAAACACCATATATTTT	CASSLGARGNTIYF
.	TRBD1	TRBV2	16	TRBJ1-5	TGTGCCAGCAGAACCAACCCAGGGGGGGGCAATCAGCCCCAGCATTTT	CASRTNPGGGNQPQHF
.	TRBD1	TRBV10-2	13	TRBJ2-7	TGCGCCAGACCGACAGGGCCTACCTACGAGCAGTACTTC	CARPTGPTYEQYF
.	.	TRBV11-3	17	TRBJ2-7	TGTGCCAGCAGCCTAAAGGTAGTTACGTCGGGAACCTACGAGCAGTACTTC	CASSLKVVTSGTYEQYF
.	TRBD2	TRBV27	14	TRBJ2-7	TGTGCCAGCAGTCGGACTAGCGGGATCTACGAGCAGTACTTC	CASSRTSGIYEQYF
.	.	TRBV30	15	TRBJ1-4	TGTGCCTGGAGTTTTCCCACAGGGAGAGGTGAAAAACTGTTTTTT	CAWSFPTGRGEKLFF
.	.	TRBV5-4	14	TRBJ2-5	TGTGCCAGCAGCTTTTGGGGGGGCGTTGAGACCCAGTACTTC	CASSFWGGVETQYF
.	.	TRBV7-3	14	TRBJ2-5	TGTGCCAGCAGCTTAGAAGGGGGGCAAGAGACCCAGTACTTC	CASSLEGGQETQYF
.	.	TRBV12-5	13	TRBJ1-5	TGTGCTAGTGCTTCAGGGAGGAATCAGCCCCAGCATTTT	CASASGRNQPQHF
.	.	TRBV30	13	TRBJ1-1	TGTGCCTGGTCCCGGGAGACGAACACTGAAGCTTTCTTT	CAWSRETNTEAFF
few	.	TRBV4-1	15	TRBJ1-2	TGCGCCAGCAGCCATGTACAGGGCGCTAACTATGGCTACACCTTC	CASSHVQGANYGYTF
.	.	TRBV19	14	TRBJ1-5	TGTGCCAGTAGTATGCCTCGGGGGCTTCAGCCCCAGCATTTT	CASSMPRGLQPQHF
.	TRBD1	TRBV5-6	17	TRBJ1-2	TGTGCCAGCAGCTTGGGCGGGACAGTCGTAGCTAACTATGGCTACACCTTC	CASSLGGTVVANYGYTF
.	TRBD2	TRBV11-2	15	TRBJ2-7	TGTGCCAGCAGCTTAGCTCCGGGACTAGACTACGAGCAGTACTTC	CASSLAPGLDYEQYF
.	.	TRBV25-1	15	TRBJ1-2	TGTGCCAGCAGTGACCAAACGGACAGTCCATATGGCTACACCTTC	CASSDQTDSPYGYTF
.	TRBD1	TRBV2	16	TRBJ1-6	TGTGCCAGCAGCGGGGACAGTCTCGACTATAATTCACCCCTCCACTTT	CASSGDSLDYNSPLHF
.	.	TRBV14	16	TRBJ2-3	TGTGCCAGCAGTCACATGGACTCGATTGGGGCAGATACGCAGTATTTT	CASSHMDSIGADTQYF
few	.	TRBV30	13	TRBJ1-5	TGTGCCTGGAGTATTCAGGGAGGCCAGCCCCAGCATTTT	CAWSIQGGQPQHF
.	.	TRBV6-1	15	TRBJ2-7	TGTGCCAGCAGTGAAGAGGGGCAGGGTGGGTACGAGCAGTACTTC	CASSEEGQGGYEQYF
.	.	TRBV5-6	14	TRBJ1-1	TGTGCCAGCAGCTTGGGCGGGGGTGACACTGAAGCTTTCTTT	CASSLGGGDTEAFF
.	.	TRBV7-2	17	TRBJ2-1	TGTGCCAGCAGCCCGAAAACGCTAGCCTACACCTACAATGAGCAGTTCTTC	CASSPKTLAYTYNEQFF
.	.	TRBV6-1	15	TRBJ1-5	TGTGCCAGCTCGCTGCGGATCGAGGGGCATCAGCCCCAGCATTTT	CASSLRIEGHQPQHF
.	TRBD2	TRBV6-1	13	TRBJ2-7	TGTGCCACCGAGCGGGGGGATGCCTCCGAGCAGTACTTC	CATERGDASEQYF
.	.	TRBV5-8	16	TRBJ1-2	TGTGCCAGCAGCTTGGCTGGGGGATACAGGCTAAGTGGCTACACCTTC	CASSLAGGYRLSGYTF
once	TRBD2	TRBV7-9	14	TRBJ2-3	TGTGCCAGCAGCTTCCTAGCGGGTACAGATACGCAGTATTTT	CASSFLAGTDTQYF
.	.	TRBV5-1	17	TRBJ1-3	TGCGCCAGCAGCTTGGATCAGGACAGCCGCTCTGGAAACACCATATATTTT	CASSLDQDSRSGNTIYF
.	.	TRBV6-5	12	TRBJ2-1	TGTGCCAGCATAAGTCCTAACAATGAGCAGTTCTTC	CASISPNNEQFF
.	.	TRBV5-6	14	TRBJ2-1	TGTGCCAGCAGCACTTGGTCGGGTTACAATGAGCAGTTCTTC	CASSTWSGYNEQFF
.	.	TRBV7-7	14	TRBJ2-7	TGTGCCAGCAGCTTAGGCGGCAGGGAGTACGAGCAGTACTTC	CASSLGGREYEQYF
.	.	TRBV6-5	14	TRBJ1-5	TGTGCCAGCAGTTCCGTGGGGAGCAATCAGCCCCAGCATTTT	CASSSVGSNQPQHF
.	TRBD2	TRBV9	17	TRBJ2-3	TGTGCCAGCAGCGATGGGACTAGCGGGAGACGGGCAGATACGCAGTATTTT	CASSDGTSGRRADTQYF
.	.	TRBV9	15	TRBJ2-7	TGTGCCAGCAGCGTAGGAGGGGGGACCAGCTACGAGCAGTACTTC	CASSVGGGTSYEQYF
.	TRBD1	TRBV6-6	14	TRBJ2-7	TGTGCCAGCACCCGGACAGGGGGAGTCTACGAGCAGTACTTC	CASTRTGGVYEQYF
.	TRBD1	TRBV6-6	15	TRBJ1-5	TGTGCCAGCACTTATCCCCACAGGGGTAGACAGCCCCAGCATTTT	CASTYPHRGRQPQHF
.	.	TRBV29-1	13	TRBJ2-1	TGCAGCGTCTACTACTCCGGGGGCAATGAGCAGTTCTTC	CSVYYSGGNEQFF
once	.	TRBV27	17	TRBJ2-6	TGTGCCAGCAGTTTCGTTCCGGATGGCTCTGGGGCCAACGTCCTGACTTTC	CASSFVPDGSGANVLTF
.	TRBD2	TRBV5-1	14	TRBJ2-1	TGCGCCAGCAGCTGGACTAGCGGGGGGCTTGAGCAGTTCTTC	CASSWTSGGLEQFF
.	TRBD1	TRBV6-1	15	TRBJ2-1	TGTGCCAGCAAGGAGACAGGGACCCCCTACAATGAGCAGTTCTTC	CASKETGTPYNEQFF
.	.	TRBV5-5	17	TRBJ1-2	TGTGCCAGCAGCTTGATCGGTTTCGGGGAGGGTGGATATGGCTACACCTTC	CASSLIGFGEGGYGYTF
few	.	TRBV6-5	13	TRBJ2-3	TGTGCCAGCAGTTACTCCGGGAAAGCTGCCCCTTTTTTT	CASSYSGKAAPFF
.	.	TRBV6-5	14	TRBJ1-1	TGTGCCAGCAGTTACTGGGGGGGCCGGGCTGAAGCTTTCTTT	CASSYWGGRAEAFF
.	TRBD2	TRBV9	16	TRBJ2-3	TGTGCCAGCAGCGGGCCCTCTAGCGGGGGGGAAAATACGCAGTATTTT	CASSGPSSGGENTQYF
.	TRBD2	TRBV9	14	TRBJ2-1	TGTGCCAGCAGCTCTAGCGGGAGGTACAATGAGCAGTTCTTC	CASSSSGRYNEQFF
.	TRBD1	TRBV9	17	TRBJ1-2	TGTGCCAGCAGCGTCGGCGGTAAGGGGGCGTCGGTGGATGGCTACACCTTC	CASSVGGKGASVDGYTF
.	TRBD2	TRBV11-3	15	TRBJ2-3	TGTGCCAGCAGCCGTGGACTAGCGCGCACAGATACGCAGTATTTT	CASSRGLARTDTQYF
.	.	TRBV5-1	15	TRBJ2-1	TGCGCCAGCAGCCCCAACCCGCCAAAGTACAATGAGCAGTTCTTC	CASSPNPPKYNEQFF
.	.	TRBV9	15	TRBJ2-1	TGTGCCAGCAGCGTTCGGGGGAACAACTACAATGAGCAGTTCTTC	CASSVRGNNYNEQFF
.	TRBD1	TRBV19	15	TRBJ1-4	TGTGCCAGTAGGAGAGACAGGGTGGACGGTGAAAAACTGTTTTTT	CASRRDRVDGEKLFF
once	TRBD1	TRBV18	14	TRBJ2-5	TGTGCCAGCTCCCTAACCGACAGGGAGGAGACCCAGTACTTC	CASSLTDREETQYF
.	TRBD1	TRBV5-6	15	TRBJ2-1	TGTGCCAGCAGCCAACAGGGGACCCTTAACAATGAGCAGTTCTTC	CASSQQGTLNNEQFF